The 8 T cell receptor beta chains listed next were all sequenced from one sample in a study of cytomegalovirus exposure and HLA in healthy donors. Amplification used 60 Vbeta primers and 13 Jbeta primers. Sequencing used immunoSEQ multiplex PCR; TCRdb keeps in-frame clones, though not all of them. Among 150,000 to 200,000 clones listed, 84% were seen once. The material sequenced was PBMCs. These receptors originate from a boy younger than 18 in good health and CMV-seronegative.

The chain couples TRBV5-1 to TRBJ2-7; perhaps TRBD1 as D (5 bases). The CDR3 is 13 amino acids. V lost 4 bases and J lost 1, with 9 bases in between. From germline, CDR1 is SGHRS and CDR2 YFSETQ. For the CDR3, the DNA is TGCGCCAGCAGCCCCTCAGGGTCCTACGAGCAGTACTTC. Translated, it gives CASSPSGSYEQYF.

The chain is built from TRBV19 and TRBJ2-1; 7 bases are a match to TRBD2. V gave up 6 bases and J gave up 7 bases; unmatched junction bases: 12. This CDR3 comprises 15 residues. In germline, CDR1 is LNHDA, CDR2 SQIVND (reference sequence). The CDR3 reads CASRPQDRGENEQFF. In nucleotides, the CDR3 is TGTGCCAGTAGACCCCAGGATCGGGGGGAGAATGAGCAGTTCTTC.

This chain connects TRBV15 to TRBJ1-6; a weak D match, TRBD1 (5 bases). Germline V gives CDR1 LNHNV, CDR2 YYDKDF (reference sequence). This CDR3 is 17 amino acids long. Deletions cut 0 bases from V and 5 bases from J, with 14 bases between. The CDR3 nucleotides read TGTGCCACCAGCAGAGATTGGGCAGGGAAGAATAATTCACCCCTCCACTTT. Encoded protein: CATSRDWAGKNNSPLHF. Full variable domain (remainder filled in from reference TRBV15 and TRBJ1-6): DAMVIQNPRYQVTQFGKPVTLSCSQTLNHNVMYWYQQKSSQAPKLLFHYYDKDFNNEADTPDNFQSRRPNTSFCFLDIRSPGLGDTAMYLCATSRDWAGKNNSPLHFGNGTRLTVT.

This chain joins TRBV30 and TRBJ2-1; 10 nucleotides line up with TRBD1. The CDR3 spans 14 residues. Germline CDR1 GTSNPN, CDR2 SVGIG (reference sequence). After removal of 4 bases from V and 10 bases from J, the junction contained 10 bases not matched to a gene. The CDR3 spells CAWTFGTGASEQFF. CDR3 in DNA: TGTGCCTGGACCTTCGGGACAGGGGCCTCGGAGCAGTTCTTC.

The CDR3, as DNA: TGTGCCAGTAGTATAGCCTCCGGGACAGGGGGAACGGGGGCCAACGTCCTGACTTTC. It is translated as CASSIASGTGGTGANVLTF. The gene calls are TRBV19 and TRBJ2-6, with TRBD1 matching over 11 bases. Germline CDR1 reads LNHDA; CDR2 reads SQIVND (reference sequence). The CDR3 contains 19 residues. Trimming cost V 1 base and J 4 bases; bases outside gene matches: 9.

V is TRBV18 and J is TRBJ1-1; TRBD1 agrees at 9 bases. Germline V lookup: CDR1 KGHSH, CDR2 LQKENI. J was trimmed by 8 bases and V by 3 bases; bases with no gene match: 10. The CDR3 loop spans 15 amino acids. In nucleotides, the CDR3 is TGTGCCAGCTCACCCCGGGACAGGGAAATAGGAGAAGCTTTCTTT. Translated: CASSPRDREIGEAFF.

This clone was counted between two and nine times. J is TRBJ2-3 and V is TRBV2, with TRBD1 identical over 12 bases. Trimming at V came to 6 bases and at J to 6 bases, leaving 10 bases not matched to a gene. The germline gives CDR1 SNHLY, CDR2 FYNNEI. This CDR3 contains 16 residues. CDR3 DNA: TGTGCCAGCAGAAAACCGGGACAGGGGGCGGCGGATACGCAGTATTTT. This translates into CASRKPGQGAADTQYF. Variable domain in full (rest from reference TRBV2 and TRBJ2-3): EPEVTQTPSHQVTQMGQEVILRCVPISNHLYFYWYRQILGQKVEFLVSFYNNEISEKSEIFDDQFSVERPDGSNFTLKIRSTKLEDSAMYFCASRKPGQGAADTQYFGPGTRLTVL.

V is TRBV7-9 and J is TRBJ1-1, with 7 positions matching TRBD1. The V and J ends lost 5 bases and 8 bases, in that order; junction bases with no gene match: 11. This CDR3 has 14 amino acids. CDR1 is SEHNR and CDR2 is FQNEAQ in the germline V gene (reference sequence). CDR3 nucleotide sequence: TGTGCCAGCAGCACGGACAGGACGGCGCCCGAAGCTTTCTTT. Its translation is CASSTDRTAPEAFF.